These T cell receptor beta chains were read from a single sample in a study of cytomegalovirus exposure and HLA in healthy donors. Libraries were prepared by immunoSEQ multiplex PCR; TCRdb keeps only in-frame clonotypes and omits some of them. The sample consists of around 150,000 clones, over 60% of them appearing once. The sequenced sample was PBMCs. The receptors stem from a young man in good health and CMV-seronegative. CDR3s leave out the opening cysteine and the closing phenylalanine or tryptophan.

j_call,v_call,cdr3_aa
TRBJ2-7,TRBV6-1,ASSRGQPPYEQY
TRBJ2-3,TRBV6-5,ASSEGQGADTQY
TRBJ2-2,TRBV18,ASSAGTVPSNTGELF
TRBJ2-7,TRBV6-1,ASRREAAYEQY
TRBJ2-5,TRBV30,AWNPPGEGEETQY
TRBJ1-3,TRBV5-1,ASSGENLFSGNTIY
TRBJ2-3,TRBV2,ASTRLERDTQY
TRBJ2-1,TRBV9,ASSVPDRGRWGEAGDEQF
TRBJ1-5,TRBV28,ASSPGGSRPQH
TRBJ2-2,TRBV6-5,ASSYQRLNTGELF
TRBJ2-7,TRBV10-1,ASRGSEGGSYEQY
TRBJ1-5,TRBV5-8,ASSFVRGVSQPQH
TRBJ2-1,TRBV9,ASSVATGIREQF
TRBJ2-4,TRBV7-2,ASSLTGQGPKNIQY
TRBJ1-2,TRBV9,ASSVDGRSQYGYT
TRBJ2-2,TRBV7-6,ASRSTTSSGELF
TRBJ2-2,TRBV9,ASSVGLAGPRNTGELF
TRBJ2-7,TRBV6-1,ASSALAGVGLEEQY
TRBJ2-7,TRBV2,ASRDRGLIGEQY
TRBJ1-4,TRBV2,ASSEGTGGAEKLF
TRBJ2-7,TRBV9,ASSVGQGIYEQY
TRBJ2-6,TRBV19,ASSEGAGANVLT
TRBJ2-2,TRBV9,ASSKTSGRAGTGELF
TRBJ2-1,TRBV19,ASSASGSSYNEQF
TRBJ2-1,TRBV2,ASSVAYYNEQF
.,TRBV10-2,ASSPGTHYEQY
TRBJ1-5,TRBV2,ASRYTGPGSQPQH
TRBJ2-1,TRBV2,ASSEQTGSLNEQF
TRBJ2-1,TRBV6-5,ASSYSGSSYNEQF
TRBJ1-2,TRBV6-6,ASSYSSGELNYGYT
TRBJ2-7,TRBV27,ASPDRRQRVSYEQY
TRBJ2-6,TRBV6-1,ASRGQILGANVLT
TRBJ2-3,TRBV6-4,ASSDGLASTDTQY
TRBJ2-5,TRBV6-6,ATRRERGQGQGY
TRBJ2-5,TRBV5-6,ASSLGHFAPETQY